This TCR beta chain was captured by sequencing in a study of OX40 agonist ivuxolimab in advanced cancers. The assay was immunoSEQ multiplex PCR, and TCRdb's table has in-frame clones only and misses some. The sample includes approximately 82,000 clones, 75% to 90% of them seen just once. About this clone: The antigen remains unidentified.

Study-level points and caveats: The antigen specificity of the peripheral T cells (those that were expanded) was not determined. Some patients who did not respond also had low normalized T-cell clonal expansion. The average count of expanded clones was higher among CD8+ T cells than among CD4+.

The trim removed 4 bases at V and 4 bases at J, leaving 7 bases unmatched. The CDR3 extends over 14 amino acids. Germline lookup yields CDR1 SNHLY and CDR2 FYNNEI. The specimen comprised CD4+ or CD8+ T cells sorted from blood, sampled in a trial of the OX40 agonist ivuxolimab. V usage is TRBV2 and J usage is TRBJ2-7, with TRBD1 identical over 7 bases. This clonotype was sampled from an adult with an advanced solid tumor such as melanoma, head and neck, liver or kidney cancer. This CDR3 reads CASSVETGPYEQYF. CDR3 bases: TGTGCCAGCAGTGTTGAGACAGGGCCATACGAGCAGTACTTC.